This paragraph reports one T cell receptor (beta chain). Sequenced by immunoSEQ multiplex PCR; TCRdb stores in-frame clones only, minus some. This table holds about 60,000 clones, approximately 81% found once. The sample originates from a study of OX40 agonist ivuxolimab in advanced cancers. The CDR3 has 14 amino acids. V gave up 5 bases and J gave up 1 base, with 11 bases separating them. Looked up from germline, CDR1 is SNHLY and CDR2 is FYNNEI. This clonotype originated in an adult with an advanced solid tumor such as melanoma, head and neck, liver or kidney cancer. This chain uses TRBV2 with TRBJ1-1; TRBD1 is a possible D gene (6 bases). The material sequenced was CD4+ or CD8+ T cells sorted from blood, taken in a trial of the OX40 agonist ivuxolimab. CDR3 nucleotide sequence: TGTGCCAGCAGTTCCTTACAGGGGAACACTGAAGCTTTCTTT. This gives the protein CASSSLQGNTEAFF.